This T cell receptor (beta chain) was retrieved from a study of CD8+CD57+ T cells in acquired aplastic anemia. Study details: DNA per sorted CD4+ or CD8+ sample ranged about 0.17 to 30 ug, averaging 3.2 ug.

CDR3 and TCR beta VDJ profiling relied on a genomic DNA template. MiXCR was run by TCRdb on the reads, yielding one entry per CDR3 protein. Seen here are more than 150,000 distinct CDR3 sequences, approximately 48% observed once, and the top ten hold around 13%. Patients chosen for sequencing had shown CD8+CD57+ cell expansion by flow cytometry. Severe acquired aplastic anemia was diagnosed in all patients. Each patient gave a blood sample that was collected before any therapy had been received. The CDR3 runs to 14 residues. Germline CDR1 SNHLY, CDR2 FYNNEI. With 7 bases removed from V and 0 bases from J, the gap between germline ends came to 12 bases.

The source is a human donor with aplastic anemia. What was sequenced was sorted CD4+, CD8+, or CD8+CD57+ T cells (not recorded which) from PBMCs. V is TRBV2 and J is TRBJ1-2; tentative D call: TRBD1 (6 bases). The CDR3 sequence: CASITGRANYGYTF. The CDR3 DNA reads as TGTGCCAGCATCACAGGGCGAGCTAACTATGGCTACACCTTC.